This T cell receptor (beta chain) was found in a study of CD8 T cells in ankylosing spondylitis. Whole-study findings and limits: Disease-linked clones proved CD8+ and comparatively uncommon in peripheral blood. Clones tied to disease were said to be significantly enriched in matched ankylosing spondylitis synovial fluid. Earlier studies detected some motif variants in reactive arthritis synovial fluid and blood.

To note about this clonotype: Its specificity is unknown.

TCRdb called the 5' RACE reads again in MiXCR, with one record for every CDR3 protein. The table records approximately 260,000 distinct CDR3 sequences, around 7.8% of them present only once. The sample consisted of blood, either unsorted or a sorted T cell fraction (not recorded which). This clonotype was obtained from a male donor with ankylosing spondylitis or in good health (not recorded which).

The CDR3 here is CASSQEIWGPDTGELFF. CDR3 coding DNA: TGCGCCAGCAGCCAAGAAATTTGGGGACCGGACACCGGGGAGCTGTTTTTT. This sequence joins TRBV4-3 and TRBJ2-2, with D perhaps assigned TRBD1 or TRBD2 (5 bases each). The CDR3 loop spans 17 amino acids. Per germline, CDR1 LGHNA and CDR2 YSLEER. V lost 0 bases and J lost 3, with 14 bases in between.